The 29 T cell receptor beta chains below all came from one sample that was sequenced in a study of blood T cell repertoires in COVID-19. Libraries were prepared by immunoSEQ multiplex PCR; TCRdb keeps only in-frame clonotypes and omits some of them. The table includes about 320,000 clones, roughly 90% detected once. Sequencing was carried out using PBMCs or T cells enriched from blood (not recorded which). Receptors were obtained from a man aged 55 to 70 who had recovered from COVID-19.

The rearrangement joins TRBV24-1 to TRBJ2-1, with D possibly matching TRBD2 (5 bases). CDR3 length: 13 amino acids. V gave up 3 bases and J gave up 10 bases, with 12 bases separating them. Germline CDR1 and CDR2: KGHDR and SFDVKD. The CDR3, as DNA: TGTGCCACCAGTGATCCCCACCGCGGGGAGCAGTTCTTC. Protein sequence: CATSDPHRGEQFF.

V gene TRBV3-1 (or the pseudogene TRBV3-2) combines with J gene TRBJ2-7; possible D gene TRBD2, 5 bases. With 5 bases removed from V and 4 bases from J, the gap between germline ends came to 9 bases. Germline V gives CDR1 LGHDT, CDR2 YNNKEL (reference sequence). CDR3 length: 12 amino acids. CDR3 coding DNA: TGTGCCAGCAGCGGAAGAGGGTACGAGCAGTACTTC. As protein: CASSGRGYEQYF.

The V and J genes are TRBV28 and TRBJ2-7, with TRBD2 matching over 8 bases. V was clipped by 5 bases and J by 0 bases; unmatched bases: 3. This CDR3 region has 14 residues. Germline loops: CDR1 MDHEN, CDR2 SYDVKM. The CDR3 reads CASSLSGSSYEQYF. Written as DNA, the CDR3 is TGTGCCAGCAGTCTCAGCGGGAGCTCCTACGAGCAGTACTTC. Complete variable domain (other parts from reference TRBV28 and TRBJ2-7): DVKVTQSSRYLVKRTGEKVFLECVQDMDHENMFWYRQDPGLGLRLIYFSYDVKMKEKGDIPEGYSVSREKKERFSLILESASTNQTSMYLCASSLSGSSYEQYFGPGTRLTVT.

The chain employs TRBV11-3 and TRBJ2-1; 15 bases map to TRBD2. Germline CDR1 SGHNT, CDR2 YENEEA. Losses at the gene ends were 4 bases for V and 5 bases for J; bases not matched to a gene: 15. The CDR3 runs to 20 residues. CDR3 coding DNA: TGTGCCAGCAGCTCCCTACCACGGACTAGCGGGAGGGCCGTGCACAATGAGCAGTTCTTC. It is translated as CASSSLPRTSGRAVHNEQFF.

This clone appeared a single time. This chain connects TRBV6-5 to TRBJ2-3; 12 bases line up with TRBD1. This CDR3 has 16 residues. Germline assignment: CDR1 MNHEY and CDR2 SVGAGI. With 0 bases clipped from V and 4 bases from J, the junction kept 2 bases outside the gene matches. The CDR3 protein is CASSYSGTGGPDTQYF. The CDR3 coding sequence is TGTGCCAGCAGTTACTCCGGGACAGGGGGCCCAGATACGCAGTATTTT.

The chain employs TRBV28 and TRBJ1-4; a weak D match, TRBD1 (5 bases). This CDR3 contains 14 residues. V was shortened by 6 bases and J by 0 bases, with 8 bases between the two germline ends. Germline values: CDR1 MDHEN, CDR2 SYDVKM. CDR3 sequence (DNA): TGTGCCAGCAGAAGGGGCGCAACTAATGAAAAACTGTTTTTT. It translates to CASRRGATNEKLFF. Based on the CDR3 plus reference TRBV28 and TRBJ1-4, the full variable domain is DVKVTQSSRYLVKRTGEKVFLECVQDMDHENMFWYRQDPGLGLRLIYFSYDVKMKEKGDIPEGYSVSREKKERFSLILESASTNQTSMYLCASRRGATNEKLFFGSGTQLSVL.

The chain employs TRBV9 and TRBJ1-1; D gene ambiguous. In germline, CDR1 is SGDLS, CDR2 YYNGEE. The CDR3 has 14 residues. V lost 1 base and J 3 bases, leaving 10 bases between the germline ends. The DNA of the CDR3 is TGTGCCAGCAGCGTAAGAGGCGGGTACACTGAAGCTTTCTTT. Its translation: CASSVRGGYTEAFF.

The genes are TRBV10-3 and TRBJ2-7, with TRBD1 identical over 10 bases. Germline V gene data show CDR1 as ENHRY and CDR2 as SYGVKD. Losses at the gene ends were 6 bases for V and 7 bases for J; bases not matched to a gene: 9. The CDR3 is made up of 14 amino acids. The CDR3 region is CAISSGTGAWEQYF. DNA of the CDR3: TGTGCCATCAGCTCCGGGACAGGGGCTTGGGAGCAGTACTTC.

This chain connects TRBV9 to TRBJ2-1; 10 bases are a match to TRBD2. Germline values: CDR1 SGDLS, CDR2 YYNGEE. Trimming at V came to 4 bases and at J to 6 bases, leaving 4 bases not matched to a gene. This CDR3 has 14 amino acids. This CDR3 reads CASSRTSGSNEQFF. CDR3 sequence (DNA): TGTGCCAGCAGCCGGACTAGCGGATCCAATGAGCAGTTCTTC.

This clone was seen a handful of times. The V call is TRBV11-2, the J call TRBJ2-5; weak D call: TRBD1 (7 bases). Germline-derived CDR1 and CDR2 are SGHAT and FQNNGV. This CDR3 spans 15 amino acids. Between the trimmed V and J ends, which lost 2 bases and 2 bases, there was a span of 12 bases. In DNA form, the CDR3 reads TGTGCCAGCAGCTTACCAGGGGGGAGGCAAGAGACCCAGTACTTC. As protein: CASSLPGGRQETQYF.

This chain connects TRBV28 to TRBJ2-7; 8 positions match TRBD2. The CDR3 is 15 amino acids. The ends lost 6 bases at V and 6 bases at J; junction bases unmatched: 13. Germline-derived CDR1 and CDR2 are MDHEN and SYDVKM. CDR3 sequence reads: CASRPTGGTGFEQYF. The CDR3 DNA reads as TGTGCCAGCAGGCCGACGGGGGGGACCGGGTTCGAGCAGTACTTC. Full variable domain (rest looked up from reference TRBV28 and TRBJ2-7): DVKVTQSSRYLVKRTGEKVFLECVQDMDHENMFWYRQDPGLGLRLIYFSYDVKMKEKGDIPEGYSVSREKKERFSLILESASTNQTSMYLCASRPTGGTGFEQYFGPGTRLTVT.

This clone was recorded only once. The chain combines TRBV19 with TRBJ2-7; D uncertain. Trimming took off 4 bases at V and 2 bases at J, with 12 bases between the two ends. Germline CDR1 is LNHDA and CDR2 is SQIVND (reference sequence). The CDR3 spans 14 residues. For the CDR3, the DNA is TGTGCCAGTAGTAGAGGTGGCCATGCCTACGAGCAGTACTTC. This encodes CASSRGGHAYEQYF.

The V call is TRBV3-1 (or the pseudogene TRBV3-2), the J call TRBJ2-7; 8 bases are shared with TRBD2. Germline-derived CDR1 and CDR2 are LGHDT and YNNKEL (reference sequence). The CDR3 loop spans 16 amino acids. V shed 2 bases and J 1 base; nucleotides not matched to a gene: 7. CDR3: CASSQKRLALSYEQYF. CDR3 coding DNA: TGTGCCAGCAGCCAAAAGAGACTAGCGCTATCCTACGAGCAGTACTTC.

This clone was picked up a small number of times. The chain joins TRBV12-3 or TRBV12-4 to TRBJ1-1; 9 bases align to TRBD1. The ends lost 8 bases at V and 1 base at J; junction bases unmatched: 2. The CDR3 runs 13 residues. CDR3 DNA: TGTGCCAGCCGGGACAGGGAGAACACTGAAGCTTTCTTT. It codes for CASRDRENTEAFF.

The gene calls are TRBV27 and TRBJ2-1, with 9 bases fitting TRBD1. The trim removed 2 bases at V and 8 bases at J, leaving 7 bases unmatched. The germline gives CDR1 MNHEY, CDR2 SMNVEV (reference sequence). The CDR3 is 15 residues long. CDR3 DNA sequence: TGTGCCAGCAGTTTAACAGGGACAGGGAGGTATGAGCAGTTCTTC. Protein sequence: CASSLTGTGRYEQFF.

V is TRBV5-1 and J is TRBJ2-3, with 9 nucleotides matching TRBD1. The CDR3 is 15 amino acids. Trimming removed 4 bases from V and 5 bases from J; junction bases left unmatched: 8. Germline-derived CDR1 and CDR2 are SGHRS and YFSETQ. The CDR3 here is CASSPPGQGGDTQYF. As DNA, the CDR3 is TGCGCCAGCAGCCCCCCGGGACAGGGTGGAGATACGCAGTATTTT.

V gene TRBV7-2 combines with J gene TRBJ1-4; D gene uncertain. This CDR3 has 14 amino acids. Germline lookup yields CDR1 SGHTA and CDR2 FQGNSA. V was trimmed by 5 bases and J by 8 bases, leaving 15 bases between them. The DNA for the CDR3 is TGTGCCAGCAGCACGGGCCTGGGAGGGGAAAAACTGTTTTTT. It specifies CASSTGLGGEKLFF.

V and J are TRBV5-4 and TRBJ2-5; TRBD2 agrees at 10 bases. The CDR3 runs to 19 residues. Germline V CDR1 and CDR2: SGHNT, YYREEE (reference sequence). J was trimmed by 5 bases and V by 4 bases; bases with no gene match: 20. In DNA form, the CDR3 reads TGTGCCAGCAGCCGGGGGAGTCTAGCGGGAGACCCGGGCGGGGAGACCCAGTACTTC. Encoded protein: CASSRGSLAGDPGGETQYF.

This clone appeared once. This sequence joins TRBV6-1 and TRBJ1-5, with D unclear. The CDR3 sequence is 15 residues long. V lost 0 bases, J lost 2 bases, and 8 bases lay in between. From germline, CDR1 is MNHNS and CDR2 SASEGT. The CDR3 sequence is CASSEAAHGNQPQHF. The CDR3 nucleotides are TGTGCCAGCAGTGAAGCGGCACACGGCAATCAGCCCCAGCATTTT.

The chain uses TRBV19 and TRBJ2-1; TRBD2 agrees at 9 bases. CDR1 and CDR2 from the germline V gene are LNHDA and SQIVND (reference sequence). With V trimmed by 5 bases and J by 9 bases, 11 bases remained unmatched. The CDR3 has 15 amino acids. The CDR3 protein is CASSLISGSRSEQFF. DNA for the CDR3: TGTGCCAGTAGTTTAATTAGCGGGAGCCGGAGTGAGCAGTTCTTC.

The V and J genes are TRBV2 and TRBJ1-2, with D possibly being TRBD1 (5 bases). Germline V gene sequence: CDR1 SNHLY, CDR2 FYNNEI. V shed 7 bases and J shed 8 bases, with 11 bases lying between them. The CDR3 sequence is 11 residues long. The CDR3 protein is CASTGDRGYTF. In DNA form, the CDR3 reads TGTGCCAGCACCGGAGACAGAGGCTACACCTTC.

In its sample, this clone was seen once. The chain joins TRBV7-2 to TRBJ2-2; D may be TRBD1 (5 bases). There are 16 residues in the CDR3. The V end was cut by 5 bases, the J end by 6 bases, with 19 bases between. Looked up from germline, CDR1 is SGHTA and CDR2 is FQGNSA. The CDR3 coding sequence is TGTGCCAGCAGCCAGGGCGGCTGGGGTCGGCCCGGGGAGCTGTTTTTT. This gives the protein CASSQGGWGRPGELFF.

This clone was counted a single time. This rearrangement joins TRBV23-1 to TRBJ2-2; 9 bases match TRBD2. TRBV23-1 carries the ORF label, with uncertain function. The CDR3 contains 16 residues. The J segment lost 1 base and the V segment lost 3 bases, leaving 3 bases of the junction unmatched. CDR3 protein: CASSQLAGQNTGELFF. In DNA, the CDR3 is TGCGCCAGCAGTCAGCTAGCGGGGCAGAACACCGGGGAGCTGTTTTTT.

The chain carries TRBV6-1 and TRBJ2-7; no definite D call. The ends were cut back, 0 bases at V and 2 bases at J, with 11 bases in the middle. The CDR3 totals 15 residues. Per the germline V gene, CDR1 is MNHNS and CDR2 is SASEGT. The CDR3 DNA reads TGTGCCAGCAGTGAAGCGGCAGGCAGAACCTACGAGCAGTACTTC. It codes for CASSEAAGRTYEQYF.

CDR3 loop: CASSLVAGGSQDTQYF. DNA of the CDR3: TGTGCCAGCAGTTTGGTAGCGGGAGGGTCGCAAGATACGCAGTATTTT. The chain uses TRBV28 and TRBJ2-3; 11 bases fit TRBD2. The germline gives CDR1 MDHEN, CDR2 SYDVKM. This CDR3 contains 16 residues. J was trimmed by 5 bases and V by 3 bases; bases with no gene match: 7.

This chain joins TRBV5-4 and TRBJ2-5, with TRBD1 identical over 8 bases. After removal of 0 bases from V and 5 bases from J, the junction contained 9 bases not matched to a gene. The CDR3 length is 16 residues. Germline V gene data show CDR1 as SGHNT and CDR2 as YYREEE (reference sequence). In nucleotides, the CDR3 is TGTGCCAGCAGCTTGGGGGCAGGGGGCGCTAAGGAGACCCAGTACTTC. Its protein product is CASSLGAGGAKETQYF.

The V gene is TRBV19, the J gene TRBJ2-3, with 8 bases identical to TRBD1. Germline V gives CDR1 LNHDA, CDR2 SQIVND (reference sequence). J gave up 1 base and V 0 bases, and 0 bases lay outside the gene matches. The CDR3 contains 15 residues. In DNA, the CDR3 is TGTGCCAGTAGTATAGAACAGGGGGGCACAGATACGCAGTATTTT. Protein: CASSIEQGGTDTQYF.

The V and J genes are TRBV7-9 and TRBJ1-1; D is unclear. The CDR3 runs to 14 residues. V was cut by 3 bases and J by 4 bases, with 12 bases left in between. Germline V gene lookup returns CDR1 SEHNR and CDR2 FQNEAQ (reference sequence). The chain's CDR3 is CASSLSPLRTEAFF. The CDR3, as DNA: TGTGCCAGCAGCTTGTCTCCTCTTCGCACTGAAGCTTTCTTT.

This chain links TRBV6-5 with TRBJ1-5, with 8 bases that match TRBD1. The CDR3 is 15 amino acids. V lost 2 bases, J lost 4 bases, and 4 bases stayed unmatched. Germline lookup yields CDR1 MNHEY and CDR2 SVGAGI. This CDR3 reads CASSYTRDRNQPQHF. The CDR3 bases are TGTGCCAGCAGTTACACCCGGGACAGGAATCAGCCCCAGCATTTT.